These 27 T cell receptor beta chains were sequenced from one sample in a study of blood T cell repertoires in COVID-19. The method was immunoSEQ multiplex PCR; TCRdb's version includes in-frame clones alone and lacks a portion of them. Of more than 65,000 clones listed, roughly 89% were seen once; the top ten hold 3.5%. The sequenced material came from peripheral blood. Receptor source: a man aged 50 or older with acute or convalescent COVID-19.

The chain combines TRBV18 with TRBJ2-1; D perhaps matches TRBD2 (6 bases). Germline V gene data show CDR1 as KGHSH and CDR2 as LQKENI. The ends were cut back, 0 bases at V and 0 bases at J, with 12 bases in the middle. The CDR3 contains 17 residues. The CDR3 sequence is CASSPPSSGSSYNEQFF. In DNA, the CDR3 is TGTGCCAGCTCACCACCGAGTAGCGGAAGCTCCTACAATGAGCAGTTCTTC.

V and J are TRBV11-3 and TRBJ2-1; D might be TRBD2 (5 bases). The CDR3 covers 15 residues. CDR1 is SGHNT and CDR2 is YENEEA in the germline V gene. The germline V and J ends were trimmed by 3 bases and 6 bases, with 15 bases remaining between them. The CDR3 reads CASSFRGSLSNEQFF. In DNA, the CDR3 is TGTGCCAGCAGCTTTCGAGGGAGTCTTTCCAATGAGCAGTTCTTC.

The chain recombines TRBV11-3 with TRBJ2-1; the match to TRBD2 covers 11 bases. CDR3 length equals 13 residues. The J segment lost 7 bases and the V segment lost 5 bases, leaving 1 base of the junction unmatched. CDR1 is SGHNT and CDR2 is YENEEA in the germline V gene. The CDR3 is CASSVAGGNEQFF. CDR3 bases: TGTGCCAGCAGCGTAGCGGGAGGGAATGAGCAGTTCTTC.

This clone was found once. The gene calls are TRBV12-3 or TRBV12-4 and TRBJ1-2, with D perhaps matching TRBD1 (6 bases). The ends were cut back, 3 bases at V and 7 bases at J, with 12 bases in the middle. CDR3 length: 13 residues. The CDR3 loop is CASSFGGARGYTF. The CDR3 bases are TGTGCCAGCAGTTTTGGGGGGGCGCGTGGCTACACCTTC.

This clone was observed a single time. The chain combines TRBV5-8 with TRBJ1-2; D is possibly TRBD1 (6 bases). The ends were cut back, 2 bases at V and 2 bases at J, with 10 bases in the middle. The CDR3 is 14 residues long. CDR1 is SGHTS and CDR2 is YDEGEE in the germline V gene. In DNA form, the CDR3 reads TGTGCCAGCAGCTTTGGACAGATAAACTATGGCTACACCTTC. Protein product: CASSFGQINYGYTF.

The chain uses TRBV7-2 and TRBJ2-1; weak D call: TRBD1 (5 bases). The CDR3 length is 16 residues. V shed 1 base and J shed 2 bases, with 12 bases lying between them. CDR1 and CDR2 from the germline V gene are SGHTA and FQGNSA. Here the CDR3 DNA reads TGTGCCAGCAGCTTAGAAGCAGGGCACGCCTACAATGAGCAGTTCTTC. Translation gives CASSLEAGHAYNEQFF. The variable domain in full, with the rest retrieved from reference TRBV7-2 and TRBJ2-1, is GAGVSQSPSNKVTEKGKDVELRCDPISGHTALYWYRQSLGQGLEFLIYFQGNSAPDKSGLPSDRFSAERTGGSVSTLTIQRTQQEDSAVYLCASSLEAGHAYNEQFFGPGTRLTVL.

This clone was seen a single time. The chain uses TRBV12-3 or TRBV12-4 and TRBJ2-7; 10 nucleotides match TRBD2. V lost 8 bases and J lost 5; bases outside the gene matches: 6. CDR3 length: 13 residues. The CDR3 loop is CASLKRGGDEQYF. DNA of the CDR3: TGTGCCAGCTTAAAGCGGGGGGGCGACGAGCAGTACTTC.

The rearrangement joins TRBV30 to TRBJ2-3; possibly TRBD1 for D (6 bases). Germline V CDR1 and CDR2: GTSNPN, SVGIG (reference sequence). This CDR3 spans 11 amino acids. V lost 6 bases, J lost 4 bases, and 8 bases lay in between. CDR3 sequence (DNA): TGTGCCTGCTCAGGGGCAGATACGCAGTATTTT. It yields the protein CACSGADTQYF.

This chain connects TRBV11-2 to TRBJ2-2; 11 bases fit TRBD1. The CDR3 has 15 residues. The germline CDR1 and CDR2 sequences are SGHAT and FQNNGV. The J segment lost 2 bases and the V segment lost 4 bases, leaving 0 bases of the junction unmatched. In DNA form, the CDR3 reads TGTGCCAGCAGCTGGACAGGGGGCAACACCGGGGAGCTGTTTTTT. The encoded protein is CASSWTGGNTGELFF.

The rearrangement joins TRBV27 to TRBJ1-2; tentatively, D is TRBD1 (5 bases). Germline CDR1 is MNHEY and CDR2 is SMNVEV (reference sequence). The CDR3 totals 14 residues. Deletions cut 6 bases from V and 6 bases from J, with 17 bases between. CDR3 sequence reads: CASRTPQGTDGYTF. CDR3 nucleotides: TGTGCCAGCAGGACCCCCCAGGGAACGGATGGCTACACCTTC.

This rearrangement joins TRBV27 to TRBJ2-7; D is possibly TRBD1 (6 bases). V was pared by 9 bases and J by 3 bases, with 18 bases between. Germline V gene sequence: CDR1 MNHEY, CDR2 SMNVEV (reference sequence). This CDR3 has 14 amino acids. The DNA of the CDR3 is TGTGCCAGTAGGGAAGAGGGGGAATACTACGAGCAGTACTTC. The encoded protein is CASREEGEYYEQYF.

The chain uses TRBV6-6 and TRBJ2-2; tentatively, D is TRBD1 (6 bases). V was pared by 7 bases and J by 5 bases, with 14 bases between. The CDR3 sequence is 14 residues long. The V gene's germline CDR1 is MNHNY and CDR2 SVGAGI (reference sequence). CDR3 protein: CASKDSGSTGELFF. The CDR3 nucleotides read TGTGCCAGCAAGGACAGTGGATCGACCGGGGAGCTGTTTTTT.

The rearrangement uses TRBV5-5 and TRBJ1-5; 7 bases match TRBD1. After removal of 4 bases from V and 7 bases from J, the junction contained 14 bases not matched to a gene. The CDR3 is 16 residues long. Looked up from germline, CDR1 is SGHKS and CDR2 is YYEKEE (reference sequence). CDR3 loop: CASSGLLGTGVQPQHF. Here the CDR3 DNA reads TGTGCCAGCAGCGGACTCCTGGGTACAGGGGTACAGCCCCAGCATTTT.

V and J are TRBV5-1 and TRBJ2-1; the D gene is possibly TRBD2 (5 bases). The CDR3 sequence is 15 residues long. Germline V gene lookup returns CDR1 SGHRS and CDR2 YFSETQ. V shed 0 bases and J shed 7 bases, with 14 bases lying between them. The DNA for the CDR3 is TGCGCCAGCAGCTTGGGGGTAGCCCGCGGGAATGAGCAGTTCTTC. Amino acids: CASSLGVARGNEQFF.

In this sample, this clone turned up a few times. The chain carries TRBV5-1 and TRBJ2-7; 11 bases fit TRBD1. The CDR3 is 16 amino acids. Germline values: CDR1 SGHRS, CDR2 YFSETQ. V was pared by 4 bases and J by 7 bases, with 13 bases of the junction left unmatched. DNA of the CDR3: TGCGCCAGCAGCACAGCTCCGGGACAGGGGGTTAGTGAGCAGTACTTC. The encoded protein is CASSTAPGQGVSEQYF.

V usage is TRBV7-3 and J usage is TRBJ2-6; 7 nucleotides line up with TRBD1. The length of the CDR3 is 18 residues. Trimming cost V 3 bases and J 1 base; bases outside gene matches: 9. CDR1 is SGHTA, CDR2 FQGTGA, per germline. CDR3 sequence: CASSLRGGILSGANVLTF. CDR3 coding DNA: TGTGCCAGCAGCTTGAGAGGGGGCATATTATCTGGGGCCAACGTCCTGACTTTC.

The chain carries TRBV19 and TRBJ2-1; TRBD2 agrees at 14 bases. Germline V gene data show CDR1 as LNHDA and CDR2 as SQIVND (reference sequence). This CDR3 contains 17 residues. V dropped 1 base and J dropped 6; count of bases not matched to a gene: 5. CDR3 nucleotide sequence: TGTGCCAGTAGTATAGGATTGGGGACTAGCGGGAGCAATGAGCAGTTCTTC. Its translation: CASSIGLGTSGSNEQFF.

V and J are TRBV18 and TRBJ1-2, with D unclear. V shed 3 bases and J shed 8 bases, with 16 bases lying between them. From germline, CDR1 is KGHSH and CDR2 LQKENI. This CDR3 region has 14 residues. This chain's CDR3 is CASSPGRSQVGYTF. In DNA, the CDR3 is TGTGCCAGCTCACCTGGTAGATCTCAGGTCGGCTACACCTTC.

In this sample, this clone turned up a few times. The rearrangement uses TRBV6-2 or TRBV6-3 and TRBJ1-5; no definite D call. Trimming stripped 4 bases from V and 9 bases from J, with 10 bases between. The CDR3 consists of 12 residues. Germline V gene data show CDR1 as MNHEY and CDR2 as SVGEGT. CDR3 sequence reads: CASSFLEGPQHF. CDR3 DNA sequence: TGTGCCAGCAGTTTTCTCGAGGGGCCCCAGCATTTT.

The CDR3 protein is CASSPGTSGGAKYEQYF. As DNA, the CDR3 is TGTGCCAGCAGCCCCGGGACTAGCGGGGGGGCTAAGTACGAGCAGTACTTC. The rearrangement joins TRBV7-2 to TRBJ2-7, with 16 bases matching TRBD2. This CDR3 contains 17 residues. Trimming removed 5 bases from V and 4 bases from J; junction bases left unmatched: 8. Germline V CDR1 and CDR2: SGHTA, FQGNSA.

The chain's CDR3 is CASSLGRVQETQYF. CDR3 DNA: TGTGCCAGCAGCTTGGGGAGGGTCCAAGAGACCCAGTACTTC. This sequence joins TRBV11-2 and TRBJ2-5; TRBD2 agrees at 7 bases. CDR1 is SGHAT, CDR2 FQNNGV, per germline. This CDR3 has 14 amino acids. V lost 3 bases and J lost 1; bases outside the gene matches: 2.

The chain has TRBV12-3 or TRBV12-4 and TRBJ2-7; D unresolved. The CDR3 length is 13 residues. V was clipped by 7 bases and J by 3 bases, with 13 bases between them. The CDR3 DNA follows: TGTGCCAGCACCCCAGGCGAGTTCTACGAGCAGTACTTC. Amino acids: CASTPGEFYEQYF.

The V and J genes are TRBV5-1 and TRBJ2-5; TRBD1 might be the D (5 bases). Trimming removed 4 bases from V and 0 bases from J, with 16 bases in between. The CDR3 spans 16 residues. Germline V CDR1 and CDR2: SGHRS, YFSETQ. The CDR3 region is CASSPRMAGYQETQYF. In DNA, the CDR3 is TGCGCCAGCAGCCCCCGGATGGCAGGGTACCAAGAGACCCAGTACTTC. Based on the CDR3 plus reference TRBV5-1 and TRBJ2-5, the full variable domain is KAGVTQTPRYLIKTRGQQVTLSCSPISGHRSVSWYQQTPGQGLQFLFEYFSETQRNKGNFPGRFSGRQFSNSRSEMNVSTLELGDSALYLCASSPRMAGYQETQYFGPGTRLLVL.

The chain combines TRBV12-3 or TRBV12-4 with TRBJ2-5; D uncertain. Between the trimmed V and J ends, which lost 3 bases and 2 bases, there was a span of 7 bases. The CDR3 is made up of 13 amino acids. The CDR3 here is CASSFRVQETQYF. Written as DNA, the CDR3 is TGTGCCAGCAGTTTTCGGGTACAAGAGACCCAGTACTTC.

The chain couples TRBV3-1 (or the pseudogene TRBV3-2) to TRBJ2-1, with D possibly TRBD2 on 5 matching bases. V was shortened by 4 bases and J by 7 bases, with 20 bases between the two germline ends. The germline V gene encodes CDR1 LGHDT and CDR2 YNNKEL (reference sequence). This CDR3 contains 16 residues. The CDR3 DNA reads TGTGCCAGCAGCCGCGTGTTAGCGAGGTCGGTTAATGAGCAGTTCTTC. Amino acids: CASSRVLARSVNEQFF.

The chain carries TRBV5-1 and TRBJ2-1; 8 positions match TRBD2. This CDR3 comprises 15 residues. With V trimmed by 4 bases and J by 0 bases, 3 bases remained unmatched. Germline CDR1 is SGHRS and CDR2 is YFSETQ. CDR3 DNA: TGCGCCAGCAGCCCGGGAGGGTCCTCCTACAATGAGCAGTTCTTC. Translating gives CASSPGGSSYNEQFF.

V usage is TRBV6-5 and J usage is TRBJ1-1; TRBD1 matches at 7 bases. The CDR3 extends over 15 amino acids. From germline, CDR1 is MNHEY and CDR2 SVGAGI. Germline trimming cut 2 bases from V and 5 bases from J; bases unmatched to any gene: 8. For the CDR3, the DNA is TGTGCCAGCAGTTACCAGTACAGGGGAGAAACTGAAGCTTTCTTT. Its protein is CASSYQYRGETEAFF.